This T cell receptor (beta chain) was profiled in a study of blood T cell repertoires in COVID-19. Turning to the study itself: Acute-phase and convalescent COVID-19 samples originated in the United States, Italy and Spain.

The CDR3 is 15 amino acids. The V and J ends lost 0 bases and 6 bases, in that order; junction bases with no gene match: 5. Germline V gene data show CDR1 as SGHTS and CDR2 as YDEGEE. In this sample, this clone turned up once. The table came from immunoSEQ multiplex PCR; TCRdb's copy has only in-frame clones and leaves some out. The sample gives a few hundred thousand clones, 85% to 90% of which show up once; around 2.2% is in the top ten. This rearrangement joins TRBV5-8 to TRBJ1-4; the match to TRBD1 covers 7 bases. The receptor comes from a woman aged 45-59 years with acute or convalescent COVID-19. Sequencing input: peripheral blood. Here the CDR3 reads CASSLGRRGDEKLFF. The CDR3 bases are TGTGCCAGCAGCTTGGGGCGCAGGGGGGATGAAAAACTGTTTTTT.